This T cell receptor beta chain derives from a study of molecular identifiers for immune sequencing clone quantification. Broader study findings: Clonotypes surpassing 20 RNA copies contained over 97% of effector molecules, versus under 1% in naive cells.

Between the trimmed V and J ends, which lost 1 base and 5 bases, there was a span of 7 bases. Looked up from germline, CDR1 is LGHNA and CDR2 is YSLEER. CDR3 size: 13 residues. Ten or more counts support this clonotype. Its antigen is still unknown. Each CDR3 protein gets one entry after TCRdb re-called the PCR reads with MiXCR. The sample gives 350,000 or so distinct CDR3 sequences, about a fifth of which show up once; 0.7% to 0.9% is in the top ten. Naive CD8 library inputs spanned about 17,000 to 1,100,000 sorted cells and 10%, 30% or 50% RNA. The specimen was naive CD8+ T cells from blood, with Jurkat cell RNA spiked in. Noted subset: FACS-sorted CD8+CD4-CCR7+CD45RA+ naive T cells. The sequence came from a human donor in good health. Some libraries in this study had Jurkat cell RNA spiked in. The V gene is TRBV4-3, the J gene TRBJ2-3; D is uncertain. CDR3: CASSQGVQDTQYF. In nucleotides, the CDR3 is TGCGCCAGCAGCCAAGGGGTGCAAGATACGCAGTATTTT.